This T cell receptor (beta chain) was sequenced in a study of identical twins. TCRdb re-derived calls from the 5' RACE reads in MiXCR, one entry per CDR3 protein. The table records around 250,000 distinct CDR3 sequences, around 6.5% of them present only once. This clonotype was observed a few times. These data were also reused for a study on T cells expressing NK-cell markers. This second study notes: The study drew TCR beta repertoires from sorted CD3+CD56+NKG2C+, CD3+CD56+NKG2C- and CD3+CD56-NKG2C+ T cells.

What was sequenced was CD8+ T cells sorted from blood. The sequence was collected from a woman under 30 in good health.

The CDR3 DNA follows: TGTGCCAGCAGTTTATCATGGCGGAACACCGGGGAGCTGTTTTTT. Its protein product is CASSLSWRNTGELFF. The rearrangement uses TRBV27 and TRBJ2-2; no clear D gene. The CDR3 extends over 15 amino acids. Germline V gene sequence: CDR1 MNHEY, CDR2 SMNVEV (reference sequence). Trimming stripped 0 bases from V and 1 base from J, with 6 bases between.